A selection of T cell receptor beta chains follows, all from one sample in a study of T cells in Graves' hyperthyroidism and ophthalmopathy. Via MiXCR, TCRdb re-called the multiplex PCR reads, giving one row per CDR3 protein. Of fewer than 550,000 distinct CDR3 sequences listed, around 14% are singletons. The specimen sequenced was blood. These receptors were obtained from a young woman with Graves' hyperthyroidism. Each CDR3 is given with its conserved first and last residue. D genes are given only for firm matches. A row's size may be missing; if present it is once, few, many or a size class.

.	.	TRBV19	TRBJ2-3	CASSMQQGIADTQYF	TGTGCCAGTAGTATGCAGCAGGGGATAGCAGATACGCAGTATTTT
many	TRBD2	TRBV27	TRBJ2-3	CASRAWGLADTDTQYF	TGTGCCAGCAGGGCCTGGGGACTAGCGGACACAGATACGCAGTATTTT
.	.	TRBV7-9	TRBJ2-3	CASSQLSVGLGTDTQYF	TGTGCCAGCAGCCAACTGTCGGTGGGTCTGGGCACAGATACGCAGTATTTT
few	.	TRBV18	TRBJ2-7	CASSPDTGGYEQYF	TGTGCCAGCTCACCGGATACTGGGGGGTACGAGCAGTACTTC
many	.	TRBV2	TRBJ1-1	CASRGDIANTEAFF	TGTGCCAGCAGAGGGGACATAGCGAACACTGAAGCTTTCTTT
many	TRBD2	TRBV15	TRBJ2-1	CATSRDGSSGGSDEQFF	TGTGCCACCAGCAGAGATGGTTCTAGCGGGGGGTCGGATGAGCAGTTCTTC
few	.	TRBV6-1	TRBJ2-7	CASRTLGGLDEQYF	TGTGCCAGCAGGACCCTGGGGGGTCTAGACGAGCAGTACTTC
many	TRBD1	TRBV28	TRBJ1-5	CASSGTGYQPQHF	TGTGCCAGCAGTGGGACAGGGTATCAGCCCCAGCATTTT
.	.	TRBV19	TRBJ2-3	CASSSKRKVLTDTQYF	TGTGCCAGTAGTTCAAAGAGGAAAGTCCTTACAGATACGCAGTATTTT
few	TRBD1	TRBV7-3	TRBJ1-1	CASSPRTGDFTEAFF	TGTGCCAGCAGCCCTAGGACAGGGGATTTCACTGAAGCTTTCTTT
many	TRBD2	TRBV6-2/TRBV6-3	TRBJ2-1	CASKTSGGRDEQFF	TGTGCCAGCAAGACTAGCGGGGGCCGGGATGAGCAGTTCTTC
few	TRBD1	TRBV7-6	TRBJ2-1	CASSLPGTGGVAGVEASYNEQFF	TGTGCCAGCAGCTTACCCGGGACAGGGGGAGTAGCGGGAGTGGAGGCCTCCTACAATGAGCAGTTCTTC
many	.	TRBV12-3/TRBV12-4	TRBJ1-5	CASSLEGHSNQPQHF	TGTGCCAGCAGTTTGGAGGGGCATAGCAATCAGCCCCAGCATTTT
.	TRBD2	TRBV6-1	TRBJ2-7	CASRARTSGSTYEQYF	TGTGCCAGCAGGGCCCGGACTAGCGGGAGTACCTACGAGCAGTACTTC
.	TRBD1	TRBV5-1	TRBJ2-6	CASSFTGAGANVLIF	TGCGCCAGCAGCTTTACAGGGGCCGGGGCCAACGTCCTGATTTTC
few	TRBD1	TRBV27	TRBJ2-2	CASSFGQGRTGELFF	TGTGCCAGCAGCTTCGGACAGGGGAGGACCGGGGAGCTGTTTTTT
few	.	TRBV20-1	TRBJ2-1	CSANDRSRYNEQFF	TGCAGTGCTAACGACAGGAGCCGATACAATGAGCAGTTCTTC
many	.	TRBV7-2	TRBJ2-7	CASSLEGGFQYEQYF	TGTGCCAGCAGCTTAGAGGGGGGGTTCCAATACGAGCAGTACTTC
.	TRBD2	TRBV12-3/TRBV12-4	TRBJ2-3	CASSLLAGAGYTDTQYF	TGTGCCAGCAGCCTACTAGCGGGAGCGGGTTACACAGATACGCAGTATTTT
many	.	TRBV28	TRBJ1-5	CASSLGRIFNQPQHF	TGTGCCAGCAGTTTAGGGAGGATATTCAATCAGCCCCAGCATTTT
.	TRBD1	TRBV29-1	TRBJ2-7	CSVADGTGFPYEQYF	TGCAGCGTCGCCGACGGGACAGGGTTCCCCTACGAGCAGTACTTC
many	.	TRBV11-2	TRBJ2-7	CASSLGTDSYEQYF	TGTGCCAGCAGCTTGGGGACGGACTCCTACGAGCAGTACTTC
many	.	TRBV6-2/TRBV6-3	TRBJ1-1	CASVWEFEAFF	TGTGCCAGTGTCTGGGAATTCGAAGCTTTCTTT
many	.	TRBV20-1	TRBJ2-5	CSARDPEGGGTRETQYF	TGCAGTGCTAGAGATCCGGAAGGAGGGGGTACACGGGAGACCCAGTACTTC
.	.	TRBV20-1	TRBJ1-3	CSARVPGSGNTIYF	TGCAGTGCTAGAGTCCCAGGCTCTGGAAACACCATATATTTT
many	TRBD1	TRBV24-1	TRBJ1-4	CATSDSGTGGGKLFF	TGTGCCACCAGTGATTCCGGGACAGGGGGCGGAAAACTGTTTTTT
.	TRBD1	TRBV4-1	TRBJ2-2	CASSQDRQGDGELFF	TGCGCCAGCAGCCAAGATAGACAGGGCGACGGGGAGCTGTTTTTT
many	.	TRBV20-1	TRBJ2-7	CSARIGGASSMYEQYF	TGCAGTGCTAGAATTGGTGGAGCTAGCTCTATGTACGAGCAGTACTTC
few	.	TRBV14	TRBJ2-4	CASSHTGPVGIQYF	TGTGCCAGCAGCCATACAGGCCCAGTAGGCATTCAGTACTTC
.	.	TRBV28	TRBJ1-5	CASRLRGEQPQHF	TGTGCCAGCAGGTTAAGGGGTGAGCAGCCCCAGCATTTT
few	TRBD2	TRBV19	TRBJ2-5	CASSWTGGETQYF	TGTGCCAGTAGTTGGACCGGGGGGGAGACCCAGTACTTC
many	.	TRBV3-1	TRBJ2-5	CASRPRLEKETQYF	TGTGCCAGCAGACCTAGACTAGAGAAAGAGACCCAGTACTTC